Each of the 10 T cell receptor beta chains below was sequenced from the same sample in a study of blood T cell repertoires in COVID-19. TCRdb's copy holds only in-frame clones and misses some; the assay was immunoSEQ multiplex PCR. The sample lists around 130,000 clones; over 80% were seen once. The material sequenced was PBMCs or T cells enriched from blood (not recorded which). The source is a man aged 30-40 years who had recovered from COVID-19.

The V and J genes are TRBV3-1 (or the pseudogene TRBV3-2) and TRBJ2-5; 7 bases match TRBD2. J gave up 1 base and V 1 base, and 3 bases lay outside the gene matches. Germline CDR1 is LGHDT and CDR2 is YNNKEL (reference sequence). This CDR3 region has 15 residues. The CDR3 DNA reads TGTGCCAGCAGCCAAGTCGGGGGGAGCCAAGAGACCCAGTACTTC. Protein sequence: CASSQVGGSQETQYF.

This rearrangement joins TRBV2 to TRBJ1-5; D call uncertain. Trimming pared 8 bases from V and 7 bases from J, leaving 15 bases between. Per the germline V gene, CDR1 is SNHLY and CDR2 is FYNNEI. CDR3 length equals 13 residues. This CDR3 reads CASGTVQFQPQHF. Here the CDR3 DNA reads TGTGCCAGCGGAACAGTACAGTTCCAGCCCCAGCATTTT.

This clone was picked up a small number of times. In nucleotides, the CDR3 is TGTGCCAGTAGTAAAAGGGACAGGGTGATCTCTGGGGCCAACGTCCTGACTTTC. Amino acid sequence: CASSKRDRVISGANVLTF. This chain joins TRBV19 and TRBJ2-6; 9 nucleotides align to TRBD1. V was clipped by 4 bases and J by 0 bases; unmatched bases: 7. The CDR3 totals 18 residues. In germline, CDR1 is LNHDA, CDR2 SQIVND (reference sequence).

This CDR3 reads CASSMDPSRDEQFF. The DNA for the CDR3 is TGTGCCAGTAGTATGGACCCTAGCCGCGATGAGCAGTTCTTC. The J gene is TRBJ2-1, the V gene TRBV19; perhaps TRBD2 as D (5 bases). Germline values: CDR1 LNHDA, CDR2 SQIVND (reference sequence). This CDR3 comprises 14 residues. V lost 3 bases and J lost 8, with 14 bases in between.

The rearrangement links TRBV15 to TRBJ2-3, with 7 bases that match TRBD2. Germline V CDR1 and CDR2: LNHNV, YYDKDF (reference sequence). This CDR3 is built from 15 residues. The V and J ends lost 0 bases and 2 bases, in that order; junction bases with no gene match: 2. CDR3 region: CATSRDRGVTDTQYF. In nucleotides, the CDR3 is TGTGCCACCAGCAGAGATCGGGGGGTCACAGATACGCAGTATTTT.

V gene TRBV5-1 combines with J gene TRBJ2-2; D call uncertain. Trimming shortened V by 4 bases and J by 1 base, and 8 bases separated the two germline ends. Germline V gene data show CDR1 as SGHRS and CDR2 as YFSETQ. CDR3 length: 14 residues. CDR3 sequence: CASSTGQNTGELFF. The CDR3 bases are TGCGCCAGCAGCACGGGTCAGAACACCGGGGAGCTGTTTTTT.

This clone was counted a single time. The CDR3 coding sequence is TGCGCCAGCAGCTTAAATGCGGGGCCAACAGGCGAGCAGTACGTC. Amino acid sequence: CASSLNAGPTGEQYV. The V gene is TRBV5-1, the J gene TRBJ2-7, with D possibly matching TRBD2 (6 bases). Trimming shortened V by 2 bases and J by 6 bases, and 18 bases separated the two germline ends. CDR1 is SGHRS, CDR2 YFSETQ, per germline. CDR3 length: 15 residues.

This clone came up a few times. This chain joins TRBV9 and TRBJ1-2, with 8 nucleotides matching TRBD1. J gave up 6 bases and V 4 bases, and 8 bases lay outside the gene matches. This CDR3 contains 14 residues. Germline V gives CDR1 SGDLS, CDR2 YYNGEE. As DNA, the CDR3 is TGTGCCAGCAGCAACAGCAGGGGGCCGGATGGCTACACCTTC. Protein product: CASSNSRGPDGYTF.

This chain uses TRBV2 with TRBJ2-7; D not resolved. The CDR3 runs to 13 residues. Trimming removed 4 bases from V and 2 bases from J, with 9 bases in between. Looked up from germline, CDR1 is SNHLY and CDR2 is FYNNEI. The CDR3 bases are TGTGCCAGCAGTGTAGACATAGCCTACGAGCAGTACGTC. Residues: CASSVDIAYEQYV.

V usage is TRBV28 and J usage is TRBJ2-1, with D tentatively TRBD2 (5 bases). The length of the CDR3 is 17 residues. Germline lookup yields CDR1 MDHEN and CDR2 SYDVKM. Trimming removed 4 bases at V and 0 bases at J, with 16 bases between. The CDR3 loop is CASSSSALGVSYNEQFF. In nucleotides, the CDR3 is TGTGCCAGCAGTTCCTCCGCTTTGGGAGTCTCCTACAATGAGCAGTTCTTC.